This T cell receptor (beta chain) originates from a study of cytomegalovirus exposure and HLA in healthy donors. Study-wide background: The roughly 670 first-cohort repertoires shared a platform with the approximately 120 validation repertoires, as reported in a later analysis.

General study points: Researchers catalogued under 200 TCR beta chains as cytomegalovirus-associated. In vitro assays verified that a few CMV-associated chains recognized CMV antigens specifically.

Clones were read by immunoSEQ multiplex PCR, and TCRdb kept only the in-frame ones, dropping some. This table has roughly 64,000 clones, about 95% appearing once. A roughly 130-subject validation cohort, separate from the approximately 670-subject first cohort, supplied the donors. Trimming pared 8 bases from V and 4 bases from J, leaving 19 bases between. Germline V gene sequence: CDR1 SQVTM, CDR2 ANQGSEA. CDR3 length equals 14 residues. As concerns this clone: As yet, its antigen is unknown.

This TCR derives from a woman aged 18-30 years in good health and CMV-seropositive. The sample taken for sequencing was PBMCs. This chain connects TRBV29-1 to TRBJ2-3; tentative D call: TRBD1 (6 bases). The CDR3 region is CSLVAGTRADTQYF. In DNA form, the CDR3 reads TGCAGCCTAGTTGCCGGGACAAGAGCAGATACGCAGTATTTT.